The rows below give T cell receptor beta chains drawn from one sample of a study of blood T cells in healthy people across ages. From the 5' RACE reads, TCRdb called clonotypes with MiXCR, one entry per CDR3 protein. The sample consists of around 1.5 million distinct CDR3 sequences, almost 35% of them appearing once. The sequencing input was blood. The receptors come from a woman in her twenties or thirties in good health. Both conserved end residues are part of each CDR3. The D gene is left open where the match is weak. The size entry is marked missing in some rows and otherwise reads once, few, many or a size class.

v_call	clone_size	d_call	j_call	cdr3_nt	cdr3_aa
TRBV10-3	many	NA	TRBJ2-1	TGTGCCATCAGTGATAAGACAGGTTTTTACAATGAGCAGTTCTTC	CAISDKTGFYNEQFF
TRBV12-3/TRBV12-4	NA	NA	TRBJ2-5	TGTGCCAGCAGTCCACCGAACCGGGACCCAAGAGAGACCCAGTACTTC	CASSPPNRDPRETQYF
TRBV6-5	NA	NA	TRBJ2-3	TGTGCCAGCAGTTCGCCGGGACGGTGGAGTCGGAAGACCACAGATACGCAGTATTTT	CASSSPGRWSRKTTDTQYF
TRBV7-3	NA	TRBD1	TRBJ1-1	TGTGCCAGCAGCGAACAGGGGAACACTGGAGCTTTCTTT	CASSEQGNTGAFF
TRBV27	NA	TRBD2	TRBJ2-5	TGTGCCAGCAGCTTGGAATCGGGAGTTAGCGGGGCCTCAGAGCAGTACTTC	CASSLESGVSGASEQYF
TRBV4-1	few	NA	TRBJ2-1	TGCGCCAGCAGCCAAGATGGGCTAGCTGTAGATGAGCAGTTCTTC	CASSQDGLAVDEQFF
TRBV20-1	few	NA	TRBJ1-1	TGCAGTGCTAGCGGTGGGAGGGGGAACACTGAAGCTTTCTTT	CSASGGRGNTEAFF
TRBV3-1	NA	NA	TRBJ1-1	TGTGCCAGCAGCCGGCGGGAGATGAACACTGAAGCTTTCTTT	CASSRREMNTEAFF
TRBV28	NA	TRBD2	TRBJ2-3	TGTGCCAGCAGTCCCGGGACTAGCGGGAGGGTAGCAGATACGCAGTATTTT	CASSPGTSGRVADTQYF
TRBV6-2/TRBV6-3	NA	NA	TRBJ2-1	TGTGCCAGCAGCAGACTAGATTCTATCAACAATGAGCAGTTCTTC	CASSRLDSINNEQFF
TRBV27	NA	NA	TRBJ2-7	TGTGCCAGCAGTTCACTGGACAGAACCTACGAGCAGTACTTC	CASSSLDRTYEQYF
TRBV12-3/TRBV12-4	few	NA	TRBJ1-2	TGTGCCAGCAGTTTGGGCGGTTCCTATGGCCACACCTTC	CASSLGGSYGHTF
TRBV20-1	many	NA	TRBJ2-5	TGCAGTGCGCCGACTCCCCTTAGCGGAAAAGAGACCCAGTACTTC	CSAPTPLSGKETQYF
TRBV9	NA	TRBD1	TRBJ1-3	TGTGCCAGCAGCCGGGACAGTCCTGGAAACACCATATATTTT	CASSRDSPGNTIYF
TRBV7-8	NA	TRBD2	TRBJ2-7	TGTGCCAGCAGCCTGGGACTAGAAAGCGAGCAGTACTTC	CASSLGLESEQYF
TRBV19	NA	NA	TRBJ2-7	TGTGCCAGTAGTGCTTTCCTCCGGGCGAACTACGAGCAGTACTTC	CASSAFLRANYEQYF
TRBV7-9	NA	NA	TRBJ1-2	TGTGCCGGCAGCTTTGGTGACAGTGACTATGGCTACACCTTC	CAGSFGDSDYGYTF
TRBV7-2	few	NA	TRBJ2-3	TGTGCCAGCAGCTTAGACCTGGGATTGGGCGGACTCACAGATACGCAGTATTTT	CASSLDLGLGGLTDTQYF
TRBV7-9	NA	TRBD2	TRBJ2-3	TGTGCCAGCGGCCTAGCGGGACCCGTAAGCGAAACAGATACGCAGTATTTT	CASGLAGPVSETDTQYF
TRBV7-6	NA	NA	TRBJ2-5	TGTGCCAGCAGCTTATACGTTGGCCAAGAGACCCAGTACTTC	CASSLYVGQETQYF
TRBV4-1	few	NA	TRBJ1-2	TGCGCCAGCAGCCAAGATCTGCGGGAAATGGGTGGCTACACCTTC	CASSQDLREMGGYTF
TRBV5-1	NA	TRBD2	TRBJ2-7	TGCGCCAGCAGCTCCGGCGCGGGAGAGAGCGAGCAGTACTTC	CASSSGAGESEQYF
TRBV20-1	NA	NA	TRBJ2-7	TGCAGTGCTAGGAGTTCTGTGGGTCCCGAGCAGTACTTC	CSARSSVGPEQYF
TRBV10-3	few	NA	TRBJ2-1	TGTGCCATCAAGAAGACTGATTCCTACAATGAGCAGTTCTTC	CAIKKTDSYNEQFF
TRBV29-1	few	TRBD1	TRBJ2-5	TGCAGCGTTGAACGACAGGGGTGGCAAGAGACCCAGTACTTC	CSVERQGWQETQYF
TRBV12-3/TRBV12-4	many	NA	TRBJ2-5	TGTGCCAGCAGTTCCGGTAGGGTTGGAGAGACCCAGTACTTC	CASSSGRVGETQYF
TRBV2	NA	TRBD2	TRBJ2-2	TGTGCCAGCAGCGCCCCCTCGGGAGGGGAAACCGGGGAGCTGTTTTTT	CASSAPSGGETGELFF
TRBV29-1	NA	NA	TRBJ1-1	TGCAGCGTTCTAGGGGTGAACACTGAAGCTTTCTTT	CSVLGVNTEAFF
TRBV12-3/TRBV12-4	few	NA	TRBJ2-7	TGTGCCAGCAGTCTAGCGAGAAAGAGCTCCTACGAGCAGTACTTC	CASSLARKSSYEQYF
TRBV14	few	TRBD2	TRBJ2-1	TGTGCCAGCAGCCAAGTCCCGGGACTAGCGGGGAGCTCCTACAATGAGCAGTTCTTC	CASSQVPGLAGSSYNEQFF
TRBV27	few	NA	TRBJ2-6	TGTGCCAGCAGTTTATCTTCGGGATTAAGCTCTGGGGCCAACGTCCTGACTTTC	CASSLSSGLSSGANVLTF
TRBV5-1	many	TRBD1	TRBJ2-3	TGCGCCAGCAGTCCTACCCAAGTTCGGGACAGGGGGTATTTTTGGACAGATACGCAGTATTTT	CASSPTQVRDRGYFWTDTQYF
TRBV12-3/TRBV12-4	few	TRBD2	TRBJ2-3	TGTGCCAGCAGTGAGAGCGGGGGGTCTTCAACTAGCACAGATACGCAGTATTTT	CASSESGGSSTSTDTQYF
TRBV5-1	few	TRBD2	TRBJ2-7	TGCGCCAGCAGAAGGTCGGGACTAGAAAAGAACGAGCAGTACTTC	CASRRSGLEKNEQYF
TRBV7-3	few	NA	TRBJ2-2	TGTGCCAGCAGCTTAGATCTCCTGGGGGAGCTGTTTTTT	CASSLDLLGELFF
TRBV6-6	few	NA	TRBJ1-5	TGTGCCAGCAGTTACGAAAGGGGACGGCCCCAGCATTTT	CASSYERGRPQHF